A selection of T cell receptor beta chains follows, all from one sample in a study of blood T cells in healthy people across ages. TCRdb analysed the 5' RACE reads with MiXCR anew, one entry per CDR3 protein. The table lists about 730,000 distinct CDR3 sequences, approximately 39% of them singletons. Material for sequencing was blood. The receptor set was obtained from a woman aged 55-70 years in good health. Each CDR3 is given with its conserved first and last residue. D genes are given only for firm matches. Some rows mark clone size as missing; the rest say once, few, many or name a class of expanded clone.

TRBJ2-1,14,NA,NA,TRBV7-3,CASSPRSRGDEQFF,TGTGCCAGCAGCCCGCGATCAAGGGGCGATGAGCAGTTCTTC
TRBJ1-1,13,NA,NA,TRBV12-3/TRBV12-4,CASINSENTEAFF,TGTGCCAGCATAAATTCGGAGAACACTGAAGCTTTCTTT
TRBJ2-7,13,NA,NA,TRBV3-1,CASSPGEENEQYF,TGTGCCAGCAGTCCAGGGGAGGAGAACGAGCAGTACTTC
TRBJ1-1,16,NA,TRBD1,TRBV5-1,CASSQTGEAWGTEAFF,TGCGCCAGCAGCCAGACAGGGGAGGCATGGGGAACTGAAGCTTTCTTT
TRBJ2-7,14,NA,NA,TRBV9,CASSPIGTNNEQYF,TGTGCCAGCAGCCCGATCGGGACAAACAATGAGCAGTACTTC
TRBJ2-7,13,many,NA,TRBV29-1,CSVDVQGFHEQYF,TGCAGCGTTGACGTGCAGGGCTTCCACGAGCAGTACTTC
TRBJ1-3,15,NA,NA,TRBV15,CATSGQTGSGNTIYF,TGTGCCACCAGCGGACAGACAGGCTCTGGAAACACCATATATTTT
TRBJ2-2,17,NA,TRBD1,TRBV7-6,CASSLALGRGHTGELFF,TGTGCCAGCAGCTTAGCGCTTGGCAGGGGGCACACCGGGGAGCTGTTTTTT
TRBJ2-7,13,NA,TRBD2,TRBV20-1,CSEGGTRYRVQYF,TGCAGTGAAGGCGGGACTAGGTATCGTGTGCAGTACTTC
TRBJ2-5,13,NA,NA,TRBV7-9,CASSPVTKETQYF,TGTGCCAGCAGCCCCGTGACTAAAGAGACCCAGTACTTC
TRBJ2-3,21,NA,TRBD2,TRBV7-8,CASSKRAVSGAVTSSTDTQYF,TGTGCCAGCAGCAAAAGAGCGGTTAGCGGGGCCGTAACCAGTAGCACGGATACGCAGTATTTT
TRBJ2-7,13,many,NA,TRBV28,CASSLRGLYEQYF,TGTGCCAGCAGTCTCCGGGGTCTCTACGAGCAGTACTTC
TRBJ2-7,11,once,NA,TRBV11-1,CASSGDSKQYF,TGTGCCAGCAGCGGAGACTCCAAACAGTACTTC
TRBJ2-1,14,NA,NA,TRBV3-1,CASSRQTVNNEQFF,TGTGCCAGCAGCCGCCAAACTGTTAACAATGAGCAGTTCTTC
TRBJ2-1,17,NA,TRBD2,TRBV14,CASSPGTSGRLYNEQFF,TGTGCCAGCAGCCCTGGGACTAGCGGGAGGTTATACAATGAGCAGTTCTTC
TRBJ2-2,10,NA,NA,TRBV2,CASATGELFF,TGTGCCAGTGCCACCGGGGAGCTGTTTTTT
TRBJ2-1,18,few,TRBD2,TRBV7-3,CASSLGTSGRTQYNEQFF,TGTGCCAGCAGCTTAGGGACTAGCGGGAGAACCCAGTACAATGAGCAGTTCTTC
TRBJ2-7,11,NA,TRBD1,TRBV25-1,CAIGTGSEQYF,TGTGCCATAGGGACAGGGTCCGAGCAGTACTTC
TRBJ2-3,18,many,TRBD2,TRBV12-3/TRBV12-4,CASSSDSREGGLTDTQYF,TGTGCCAGCAGTTCCGATTCGAGGGAGGGCGGGTTAACAGATACGCAGTATTTT
TRBJ1-1,16,NA,NA,TRBV10-3,CAISEKVSGEGTEAFF,TGTGCCATCAGTGAGAAGGTTTCGGGGGAGGGGACTGAAGCTTTCTTT
TRBJ2-7,15,NA,NA,TRBV28,CASSPPHGLPYEQYF,TGTGCCAGCAGCCCTCCTCACGGACTGCCCTACGAGCAGTACTTC
TRBJ2-6,18,NA,TRBD2,TRBV20-1,CSAREAGAGGYGANVLTF,TGCAGTGCTAGAGAAGCGGGTGCGGGGGGGTATGGGGCCAACGTCCTGACTTTC
TRBJ2-1,14,NA,NA,TRBV21-1,CTSSKEPADNEQFF,TGTACCAGCAGCAAAGAACCCGCCGACAATGAGCAGTTCTTC
TRBJ2-2,15,few,TRBD1,TRBV2,CASSGGTANTGELFF,TGTGCCAGCAGTGGGGGGACAGCAAACACCGGGGAGCTGTTTTTT
TRBJ2-1,16,NA,NA,TRBV3-1,CASSQEWGEYCNEQFF,TGTGCCAGCAGCCAAGAATGGGGGGAGTACTGCAATGAGCAGTTCTTC
TRBJ2-3,19,NA,NA,TRBV27,CASSPRPLVTGDSTDTQYF,TGTGCCAGCAGTCCCCGCCCCCTTGTAACGGGGGATAGCACAGATACGCAGTATTTT
TRBJ2-3,15,few,NA,TRBV2,CASSQQPTLADTQYF,TGTGCCAGCAGCCAACAGCCTACCCTCGCAGATACGCAGTATTTT
TRBJ2-3,15,NA,NA,TRBV28,CASSLGKGTGDTQYF,TGTGCCAGCAGTTTAGGGAAGGGGACGGGAGATACGCAGTATTTT
TRBJ2-7,14,many,TRBD1,TRBV9,CASSVGQGTYEQYF,TGTGCCAGCAGCGTCGGACAGGGTACCTACGAGCAGTACTTC
TRBJ1-6,13,NA,NA,TRBV14,CASSQDLGSPLHF,TGTGCCAGCAGCCAAGATCTTGGATCACCCCTCCACTTT
TRBJ1-1,13,NA,NA,TRBV7-2,CASSLFENTEAFF,TGTGCCAGCAGCTTATTCGAGAACACTGAAGCTTTCTTT
TRBJ1-5,14,NA,TRBD1,TRBV6-1,CASSGTGLGQPQHF,TGTGCCAGCAGCGGGACAGGGTTGGGACAGCCCCAGCATTTT
TRBJ1-5,14,few,NA,TRBV12-3/TRBV12-4,CASTTGYSNQPQHF,TGTGCCAGCACCACAGGGTACAGCAATCAGCCCCAGCATTTT
TRBJ2-3,14,NA,TRBD2,TRBV20-1,CSAGLVGRTDTQYF,TGCAGTGCTGGACTAGTTGGGCGCACAGATACGCAGTATTTT
TRBJ2-1,17,few,TRBD2,TRBV9,CASSVTLAASSYNEQFF,TGTGCCAGCAGCGTAACACTAGCGGCGAGCTCCTACAATGAGCAGTTCTTC
TRBJ1-4,14,NA,NA,TRBV5-6,CASSPKGVNEELFF,TGTGCCAGCAGCCCCAAGGGGGTTAATGAAGAACTGTTTTTT
TRBJ1-1,13,NA,NA,TRBV12-3/TRBV12-4,CASSFAGSTEAFF,TGTGCCAGCAGTTTTGCAGGGAGCACTGAAGCTTTCTTT
TRBJ2-7,13,NA,NA,TRBV5-1,CASRIDREVEQYF,TGCGCCAGCAGGATTGACAGGGAGGTTGAGCAGTACTTC
TRBJ2-3,19,few,NA,TRBV7-9,CASSLETLERSGVTDTQYF,TGTGCCAGCAGCTTAGAGACCCTTGAGAGGAGTGGAGTCACAGATACGCAGTATTTT
TRBJ2-1,14,many,NA,TRBV12-3/TRBV12-4,CASSFKRSYNEQFF,TGTGCCAGCAGTTTTAAGAGGTCCTACAATGAGCAGTTCTTC
TRBJ2-7,14,few,TRBD1,TRBV4-2,CASSQTGTGYEQYF,TGTGCCAGCAGCCAAACCGGGACAGGGTACGAGCAGTACTTC
TRBJ2-7,11,many,NA,TRBV12-3/TRBV12-4,CASSDRYEQYF,TGTGCCAGCAGCGACAGATACGAGCAGTACTTC
TRBJ2-5,14,NA,TRBD2,TRBV6-1,CASSVGLARETQYF,TGTGCCAGCAGTGTCGGACTAGCGAGAGAGACCCAGTACTTC
TRBJ1-1,15,NA,TRBD1,TRBV12-3/TRBV12-4,CASSQTGQPNTEAFF,TGTGCCAGCAGTCAAACGGGACAGCCGAACACTGAAGCTTTCTTT
TRBJ1-1,17,few,TRBD1,TRBV3-1,CASSQRGLTGPNTEAFF,TGTGCCAGCAGCCAAAGGGGACTGACAGGGCCGAACACTGAAGCTTTCTTT
TRBJ2-3,15,NA,TRBD2,TRBV20-1,CSATASGAFTDTQYF,TGCAGTGCAACCGCTAGCGGGGCATTCACAGATACGCAGTATTTT
TRBJ1-4,15,NA,NA,TRBV7-2,CASSLTGTVNEKLFF,TGTGCCAGCAGCTTAACCGGGACGGTGAATGAAAAACTGTTTTTT
TRBJ2-1,15,few,TRBD2,TRBV6-2/TRBV6-3,CASRDTSGGAFEQFF,TGTGCCAGCAGGGATACTAGCGGGGGGGCCTTTGAGCAGTTCTTC
TRBJ1-4,18,few,TRBD1,TRBV10-3,CAISSGGEDEPHNEKLFF,TGTGCCATCAGTTCAGGGGGCGAAGACGAGCCACATAATGAAAAACTGTTTTTT
TRBJ2-7,15,NA,NA,TRBV6-5,CASSYREVTGYEQYF,TGTGCCAGCAGTTATAGAGAAGTCACGGGCTACGAGCAGTACTTC
TRBJ1-1,13,NA,TRBD1,TRBV7-2,CASSYRQGAEAFF,TGTGCCAGCAGCTACAGACAGGGCGCTGAAGCTTTCTTT
TRBJ2-2,15,many,TRBD2,TRBV7-9,CASSLGGVNTGELFF,TGTGCCAGCAGCCTGGGGGGGGTGAACACCGGGGAGCTGTTTTTT
TRBJ2-1,14,NA,NA,TRBV9,CASSVDSSSYEQFF,TGCGCCAGCAGCGTTGACTCGAGCTCCTACGAGCAGTTCTTC